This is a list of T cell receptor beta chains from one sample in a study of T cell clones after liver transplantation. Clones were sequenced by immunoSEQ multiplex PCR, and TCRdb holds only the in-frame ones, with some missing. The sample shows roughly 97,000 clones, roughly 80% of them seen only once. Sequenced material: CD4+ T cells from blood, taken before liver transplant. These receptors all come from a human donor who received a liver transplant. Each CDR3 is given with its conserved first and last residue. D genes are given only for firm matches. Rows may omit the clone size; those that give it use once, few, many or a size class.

cdr3_nt: TGTGCCAGCAGCTTAGGCACAGGGCTAATTGAGACCCAGTACTTC
cdr3_aa: CASSLGTGLIETQYF
clone_size: -
d_call: -
j_call: TRBJ2-5
v_call: TRBV7-2

cdr3_nt: TGTGCCAGCCGTGTTCTGACTAGCGGGGGGAGTGAGACCCAGTACTTC
cdr3_aa: CASRVLTSGGSETQYF
clone_size: -
d_call: TRBD2
j_call: TRBJ2-5
v_call: TRBV27

cdr3_nt: TGTGCCAGCAGCCAAGAGGGCAGGGGCCACTACTCCACTAGCAATCAGCCCCAGCATTTT
cdr3_aa: CASSQEGRGHYSTSNQPQHF
clone_size: once
d_call: -
j_call: TRBJ1-5
v_call: TRBV4-2

cdr3_nt: TGTGCCAGCAGCCCGGACAGGGTGACATCCTACGAGCAGTACTTC
cdr3_aa: CASSPDRVTSYEQYF
clone_size: -
d_call: TRBD1
j_call: TRBJ2-7
v_call: TRBV11-2

cdr3_nt: TGTGCCAGTAGTGCGGGCCGGACTAGCGGGGGTAGCACAGATACGCAGTATTTT
cdr3_aa: CASSAGRTSGGSTDTQYF
clone_size: -
d_call: TRBD2
j_call: TRBJ2-3
v_call: TRBV19

cdr3_nt: TGTGCCAGCAGCGCCGGTCCTGGATCTCCCTACGAGCAGTACTTC
cdr3_aa: CASSAGPGSPYEQYF
clone_size: -
d_call: -
j_call: TRBJ2-7
v_call: TRBV9

cdr3_nt: TGTGCCAGCAGTTCCACAGGGACGTACGAAGCTTTCTTT
cdr3_aa: CASSSTGTYEAFF
clone_size: -
d_call: -
j_call: TRBJ1-1
v_call: TRBV28

cdr3_nt: TGCGCCAGCAGCTTGAGGGGGACCCTCACAGATACGCAGTATTTT
cdr3_aa: CASSLRGTLTDTQYF
clone_size: -
d_call: -
j_call: TRBJ2-3
v_call: TRBV5-1

cdr3_nt: TGTGCCAGCAGCTTAGTCGCGGGCCCCTCTGGGGCCAACGTCCTGACTTTC
cdr3_aa: CASSLVAGPSGANVLTF
clone_size: -
d_call: -
j_call: TRBJ2-6
v_call: TRBV7-2

cdr3_nt: TGTGCCTGGACCCAGTCTTCCTACAATGAGCAGTTCTTC
cdr3_aa: CAWTQSSYNEQFF
clone_size: -
d_call: -
j_call: TRBJ2-1
v_call: TRBV30

cdr3_nt: TGTGCCAGTAGTCCCGAGGGTATGAACACTGAAGCTTTCTTT
cdr3_aa: CASSPEGMNTEAFF
clone_size: -
d_call: -
j_call: TRBJ1-1
v_call: TRBV19

cdr3_nt: TGTGCCAGCAGCATCGATAGCGGGGGCCGTTCCTACGAGCAGTACTTC
cdr3_aa: CASSIDSGGRSYEQYF
clone_size: -
d_call: TRBD2
j_call: TRBJ2-7
v_call: TRBV7-3

cdr3_nt: TGTGCCAGCAGCTTACCCGGACTAGCGGGGGGCTCGTATGATGAGCAGTTCTTC
cdr3_aa: CASSLPGLAGGSYDEQFF
clone_size: -
d_call: TRBD2
j_call: TRBJ2-1
v_call: TRBV7-9

cdr3_nt: TGTGCCAGCAGCCCAGCGGTGGGGGGATTCAATGAGCAGTTCTTC
cdr3_aa: CASSPAVGGFNEQFF
clone_size: -
d_call: -
j_call: TRBJ2-1
v_call: TRBV14

cdr3_nt: TGTGCCAGCAGCTTAGGGGGCGGGAACACCGGGGAGCTGTTTTTT
cdr3_aa: CASSLGGGNTGELFF
clone_size: -
d_call: -
j_call: TRBJ2-2
v_call: TRBV7-2

cdr3_nt: TGTGCCAGCAGCCAAGATTTGGGAACTGAAGCTTTCTTT
cdr3_aa: CASSQDLGTEAFF
clone_size: -
d_call: -
j_call: TRBJ1-1
v_call: TRBV4-2